This T cell receptor beta chain was profiled in a study of human T cells and chemical hapten exposure. Study-level information: DPC at 2% was the sensitizing agent, placed on roughly 2 cm by roughly 2 cm of upper inner arm skin. Study results and limitations: While controls formed fewer of them, expanded TCRs formed significantly more large CDR3 similarity clusters. Sensitizing with DPC caused no change in TCRs above 1 in 1000 frequency.

What the library attached to individual cDNA molecules were unique molecular identifiers. A single record per CDR3 protein comes from TCRdb applying MiXCR to the RACE reads. The sample includes approximately 370,000 distinct CDR3 sequences, approximately 5% seen only once; the top ten take less than 9%. CDR1 LGHDT and CDR2 YNNKEL come from the germline V gene (reference sequence). The CDR3 consists of 13 residues. V was clipped by 5 bases and J by 16 bases; unmatched bases: 5. This clonotype was detected ten times or more. Its target is unknown. The time point denotes: pre-sensitization, week 0. Treatment defined: therapeutic diphenylcyclopropenone sensitization with weekly scalp DPC.

The sequence was obtained from a woman aged 18-35 years with alopecia areata. Some clones in this sample may be carry-over from other donors' samples. The J gene is TRBJ2-1, the V gene TRBV3-1, with 16 bases aligning to TRBD2. This specimen was whole blood, taken in connection with sensitization to the hapten diphenylcyclopropenone (DPC). Written as DNA, the CDR3 is TGTGCCAGCAGCATCGGGACTAGCGGGGGGGCCTTCTTC. Amino acid sequence: CASSIGTSGGAFF.